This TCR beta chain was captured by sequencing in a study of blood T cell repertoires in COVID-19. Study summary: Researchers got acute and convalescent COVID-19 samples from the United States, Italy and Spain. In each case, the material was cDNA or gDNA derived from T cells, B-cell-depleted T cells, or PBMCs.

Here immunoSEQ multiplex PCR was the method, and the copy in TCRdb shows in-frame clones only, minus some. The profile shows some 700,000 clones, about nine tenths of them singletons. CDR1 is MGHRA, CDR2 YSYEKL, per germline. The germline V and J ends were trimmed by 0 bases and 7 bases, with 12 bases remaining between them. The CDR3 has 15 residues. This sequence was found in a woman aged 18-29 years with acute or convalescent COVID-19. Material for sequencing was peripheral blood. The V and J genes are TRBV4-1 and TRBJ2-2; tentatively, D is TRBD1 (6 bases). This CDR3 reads CASSQDDEGGGELFF. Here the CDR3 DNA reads TGCGCCAGCAGCCAAGATGATGAAGGGGGCGGGGAGCTGTTTTTT.